The rows below give T cell receptor beta chains drawn from one sample of a study of T cell changes during pregnancy in multiple sclerosis. Clones were sequenced by immunoSEQ multiplex PCR, and TCRdb holds only the in-frame ones, with some missing. Of 40,000 to 45,000 clones in the sample, roughly 90% were seen once. The sequencing used CD4+ T cells from peripheral blood mononuclear cells, collected before pregnancy. Receptors originate from a female donor with multiple sclerosis, enrolled in a pregnancy study. Each CDR3 is given with its conserved first and last residue.

j_call	v_call	cdr3_aa
TRBJ2-1	TRBV29-1	CSALAGPSYNEQFF
TRBJ1-2	TRBV7-3	CASSLRGGRGYTF
TRBJ2-7	TRBV5-4	CASRTRGTGGDEQYF
TRBJ2-3	TRBV6-1	CASSDRRGGSTDTQYF
TRBJ1-5	TRBV7-6	CASSPGRDSNQPQHF
TRBJ2-5	TRBV19	CASSIGTSQETQYF
TRBJ1-4	TRBV28	CASSPPNRSNEKLFF
TRBJ2-5	TRBV27	CASSFGAGGETQYF
TRBJ1-5	TRBV27	CASSPGGWSQPQHF
TRBJ2-2	TRBV7-3	CASSLLNGGALHGELFF
TRBJ2-7	TRBV6-6	CASSPRGYEQYF
TRBJ2-1	TRBV2	CASSGEAHEQFF
TRBJ2-1	TRBV11-2	CASSFLAGANLYNEQFF
TRBJ2-1	TRBV15	CATSSGTHLLNEQFF
TRBJ2-2	TRBV7-2	CASSLVRGGNGELFF
TRBJ2-3	TRBV5-1	CASSPQESSTDTQYF
TRBJ2-3	TRBV7-2	CASSSYSLAGDQYF
TRBJ2-1	TRBV9	CASGVGGTTRDEQFF
TRBJ1-3	TRBV6-5	CASSNSFSGNTIYF
TRBJ2-7	TRBV11-2	CASSRIQGLPYEQYF
TRBJ2-7	TRBV5-4	CASSSPGGQAYEQYF
TRBJ2-2	TRBV19	CASSPRGGTLFF
TRBJ1-5	TRBV19	CASGGENSNQPQHF
TRBJ2-5	TRBV7-2	CASSLRGRGANQETQYF
TRBJ2-3	TRBV27	CASRQGASDTQYF
TRBJ1-1	TRBV6-6	CASSLTENTEAFF
TRBJ1-2	TRBV19	CASKQPSGTGGFYGYTF
TRBJ1-5	TRBV5-8	CASSPGTGGMAPQHF
TRBJ2-4	TRBV5-4	CASSSGQLAKNIQYF
TRBJ2-1	TRBV29-1	CSVEERPGGYNEQFF
TRBJ2-7	TRBV27	CASSPFGASGRSSYEQYF
TRBJ2-7	TRBV4-2	CASSQDLRRTYEQYF
TRBJ2-3	TRBV19	CASSVLGLAGESLTDTQYF
TRBJ2-7	TRBV10-1	CASSESAYEQYF
TRBJ2-3	TRBV27	CASSLAGGRGDTQYF
TRBJ2-7	TRBV7-6	CASSLRGAGTAEQYF
TRBJ2-7	TRBV2	CASIGERNEQYF
TRBJ1-2	TRBV7-2	CASNVDRANYGYTF